The next 9 T cell receptor beta chains were all read from a single sample in a study of stem cell transplantation in POMP-related autoinflammatory disease (dated by TCRdb to the early 2020s). In the paper's terms, the time point label means: after hematopoietic stem cell transplant. The library was produced with the immunoSEQ multiplex PCR assay. In its TCRdb copy, this immuneACCESS table keeps in-frame sequences only and misses some clones. Where compared with another copy, unresolved V genes explain less than half of these, and the others have no known cause. The table for this sample lists 2,000 to 2,500 clones; 87% of them were counted only once. The top ten clonotypes cover 2% to 3% of the sample. Specimen: Tregs from PBMCs, collected after stem cell transplantation. The receptors stem from a human patient with POMP-related autoinflammation and immune dysregulation (PRAID). After a transplant, some T cells may be of graft donor origin.

The rearrangement uses TRBV5-4 and TRBJ2-3; D not resolved. Trimming cost V 2 bases and J 1 base, with 11 bases left between them. The CDR3 contains 15 residues. Germline-derived CDR1 and CDR2 are SGHNT and YYREEE (reference sequence). As DNA, the CDR3 is TGTGCCAGCAGCTTACCGGGTCATCGCACAGATACGCAGTATTTT. Translating it yields CASSLPGHRTDTQYF.

This rearrangement joins TRBV7-3 to TRBJ2-1; D is perhaps TRBD2 (6 bases). Germline CDR1 and CDR2: SGHTA and FQGTGA. V was clipped by 5 bases and J by 5 bases, with 16 bases between them. CDR3 size: 15 residues. CDR3 nucleotides: TGTGCCAGCAGCCCCTGGGGAGGAGCGAACAATGAGCAGTTCTTC. Its translation: CASSPWGGANNEQFF.

The V gene is TRBV7-8, the J gene TRBJ1-3; 9 bases agree with TRBD1. The CDR3 is 18 residues long. Germline lookup yields CDR1 SGHVS and CDR2 FQNEAQ. With V trimmed by 7 bases and J by 2 bases, 15 bases remained unmatched. Written as DNA, the CDR3 is TGTGCCAGCACCCAACATGTCGGACAGGGGATTCCTGGAAACACCATATATTTT. This sequence encodes CASTQHVGQGIPGNTIYF.

The chain is built from TRBV20-1 and TRBJ2-3; D is unresolved. V was pared by 5 bases and J by 6 bases, with 6 bases between. Germline CDR1 is DFQATT and CDR2 is SNEGSKA (reference sequence). The CDR3 is made up of 10 amino acids. The chain's CDR3 is CSAWGDTQYF. As DNA, the CDR3 is TGCAGTGCTTGGGGTGATACGCAGTATTTT.

The chain couples TRBV30 to TRBJ1-3; D is unresolved. The CDR3 consists of 12 residues. V gave up 0 bases and J gave up 5 bases, with 5 bases separating them. Germline V gene sequence: CDR1 GTSNPN, CDR2 SVGIG (reference sequence). The CDR3: CAWSVFRNTIYF. The DNA for the CDR3 is TGTGCCTGGAGTGTATTCAGAAACACCATATATTTT.

This sequence joins TRBV6-5 and TRBJ2-1, with TRBD2 matching 11 bases. CDR1 is MNHEY, CDR2 SVGAGI, per germline. The J segment lost 5 bases and the V segment lost 6 bases, leaving 6 bases of the junction unmatched. This CDR3 has 15 amino acids. In nucleotides, the CDR3 is TGTGCCAGCAGGCGTAGCGGGAGGGCCCACAATGAGCAGTTCTTC. Translated: CASRRSGRAHNEQFF.

The CDR3 nucleotides are TGTGCCAGCAGCCCGGGACACCGGATGAACACTGAAGCTTTCTTT. Translated, it gives CASSPGHRMNTEAFF. The chain combines TRBV7-9 with TRBJ1-1, with a weak D call TRBD1 (6 bases). The germline V gene encodes CDR1 SEHNR and CDR2 FQNEAQ (reference sequence). The ends were cut back, 5 bases at V and 0 bases at J, with 13 bases in the middle. The CDR3 loop spans 15 amino acids. The whole variable domain, remainder taken from reference TRBV7-9 and TRBJ1-1, is DTGVSQNPRHKITKRGQNVTFRCDPISEHNRLYWYRQTLGQGPEFLTYFQNEAQLEKSRLLSDRFSAERPKGSFSTLEIQRTEQGDSAMYLCASSPGHRMNTEAFFGQGTRLTVV.

The genes are TRBV19 and TRBJ1-1; TRBD1 agrees at 7 bases. Germline CDR1 LNHDA, CDR2 SQIVND (reference sequence). Trimming removed 4 bases from V and 4 bases from J; junction bases left unmatched: 9. There are 15 residues in the CDR3. The CDR3 coding sequence is TGTGCCAGTAGTACAACGTCCAGGGGGAGCACTGAAGCTTTCTTT. This codes for CASSTTSRGSTEAFF.

The chain uses TRBV6-5 and TRBJ1-1, with D possibly matching TRBD1 (6 bases). The length of the CDR3 is 13 residues. The germline gives CDR1 MNHEY, CDR2 SVGAGI. V lost 5 bases, J lost 3 bases, and 10 bases lay in between. This chain's CDR3 is CASSTTGYTEAFF. The CDR3 coding sequence is TGTGCCAGCAGTACCACAGGGTACACTGAAGCTTTCTTT.